A single sample gave rise to the 14 T cell receptor beta chains below, sequenced in a study of blood T cell repertoires in COVID-19. TCRdb's copy holds only in-frame clones and misses some; the assay was immunoSEQ multiplex PCR. The sample includes some 220,000 clones, around 86% of them seen just once. Sequencing input: peripheral blood. These receptors were collected from a woman between 70 and 85 years old with COVID-19, enrolled during active disease.

There are a few counts of this clone. CDR3 bases: TGCAGCGCAGGACTAGCGATAGGAAGTAATGAGCAGTTCTTC. Encoded protein: CSAGLAIGSNEQFF. V usage is TRBV29-1 and J usage is TRBJ2-1, with 9 bases aligning to TRBD2. The length of the CDR3 is 14 residues. Looked up from germline, CDR1 is SQVTM and CDR2 is ANQGSEA. Trimming at V came to 7 bases and at J to 7 bases, leaving 11 bases not matched to a gene.

The gene calls are TRBV29-1 and TRBJ2-7; 9 bases fit TRBD1. J gave up 5 bases and V 4 bases, and 9 bases lay outside the gene matches. The CDR3 extends over 14 amino acids. Germline CDR1 and CDR2: SQVTM and ANQGSEA. For the CDR3, the DNA is TGCAGCGTTGGAAAGGGGACAGGGATCAACGAGCAGTACTTC. Translated: CSVGKGTGINEQYF.

The V and J genes are TRBV5-1 and TRBJ2-1; 10 nucleotides match TRBD2. Germline values: CDR1 SGHRS, CDR2 YFSETQ. V lost 0 bases to trimming and J lost 8 bases; unmatched junction nucleotides: 5. The CDR3 is 15 amino acids. The CDR3, as DNA: TGCGCCAGCAGCTTGGTAGCGGGAGGCAGGGATGAGCAGTTCTTC. Its protein product is CASSLVAGGRDEQFF.

DNA of the CDR3: TGTGCCACCAGTGATCACAGGGAAGGATACACCTTC. As protein: CATSDHREGYTF. The V gene is TRBV24-1, the J gene TRBJ1-2; a possible D gene is TRBD1 (6 bases). Germline V gives CDR1 KGHDR, CDR2 SFDVKD. The CDR3 extends over 12 amino acids. The ends were cut back, 3 bases at V and 11 bases at J, with 12 bases in the middle.

This chain connects TRBV14 to TRBJ2-7; tentative D call: TRBD1 (6 bases). The ends were cut back, 0 bases at V and 5 bases at J, with 17 bases in the middle. Germline loops: CDR1 SGHDN, CDR2 FVKESK. This CDR3 spans 16 amino acids. As DNA, the CDR3 is TGTGCCAGCAGCCAAGATCTCAAGTCCCAGGGGCACGAGCAGTACTTC. Its translation: CASSQDLKSQGHEQYF.

This clone showed up just once. The gene calls are TRBV20-1 and TRBJ1-1; 7 nucleotides align to TRBD1. This CDR3 has 14 residues. V gave up 3 bases and J gave up 7 bases; unmatched junction bases: 11. CDR1 is DFQATT, CDR2 SNEGSKA, per germline (reference sequence). The CDR3: CSASDEGALSEAFF. The CDR3 region has the DNA TGCAGTGCTAGTGACGAGGGGGCCCTCAGTGAAGCTTTCTTT.

The chain recombines TRBV19 with TRBJ1-5; D remains unclear. V was pared by 3 bases and J by 11 bases, with 17 bases between. The CDR3 extends over 14 amino acids. Per germline, CDR1 LNHDA and CDR2 SQIVND (reference sequence). CDR3 DNA sequence: TGTGCCAGTAGTATCGCGCGTGTTCGTCGGTCCCAGCATTTT. Protein sequence: CASSIARVRRSQHF.

This chain links TRBV3-1 (or the pseudogene TRBV3-2) with TRBJ2-7; D not certain. Germline V CDR1 and CDR2: LGHDT, YNNKEL (reference sequence). CDR3 length equals 15 residues. Trimming took off 1 base at V and 7 bases at J, with 17 bases between the two ends. The CDR3: CASSQGRARSREQYF. Here the CDR3 DNA reads TGTGCCAGCAGCCAAGGGAGAGCGCGGAGTAGGGAGCAGTACTTC.

In DNA form, the CDR3 reads TGCGCCAGCAGCTTGGCCCCTAGCGGGAGAGATGAGCAGTTCTTC. Amino acid sequence: CASSLAPSGRDEQFF. The chain links TRBV5-1 to TRBJ2-1, with 10 bases matching TRBD2. The CDR3 is 15 amino acids. J lost 8 bases, V lost 0 bases, and 5 bases had no gene match. CDR1 and CDR2 from the germline V gene are SGHRS and YFSETQ.

The V call is TRBV18, the J call TRBJ1-2; D is unclear. V gave up 4 bases and J gave up 5 bases, with 11 bases separating them. Germline CDR1 and CDR2: KGHSH and LQKENI. The CDR3 has 13 amino acids. CDR3 DNA: TGTGCCAGCTCACGCACGTCAGCGTATGGCTACACCTTC. Translation gives CASSRTSAYGYTF.

This clone turned up a few times. The CDR3 DNA follows: TGTGCCATCCTTCCGACTAGCGGGGCGAACACCGGGGAGCTGTTTTTT. It is translated as CAILPTSGANTGELFF. The rearrangement links TRBV10-3 to TRBJ2-2, with TRBD2 matching 11 bases. The V gene's germline CDR1 is ENHRY and CDR2 SYGVKD. Losses at the gene ends were 8 bases for V and 0 bases for J; bases not matched to a gene: 5. The CDR3 is made up of 16 amino acids.

This clone has more than one count but fewer than ten. J is TRBJ1-1 and V is TRBV10-2; possibly TRBD1 for D (6 bases). The CDR3 covers 16 residues. Trimming took off 3 bases at V and 1 base at J, with 15 bases between the two ends. Germline assignment: CDR1 WSHSY and CDR2 SAAADI. CDR3 amino acids: CASSEMIGQQNTEAFF. The CDR3 DNA sequence: TGCGCCAGCAGTGAAATGATAGGACAGCAGAACACTGAAGCTTTCTTT.

CDR3 coding DNA: TGTGCCAGCAGCTTCTCCCCCACTCCTGGAAACACCATATATTTT. This sequence encodes CASSFSPTPGNTIYF. The chain is built from TRBV7-8 and TRBJ1-3, with D uncertain. V lost 3 bases, J lost 2 bases, and 11 bases lay in between. The germline CDR1 and CDR2 sequences are SGHVS and FQNEAQ. The length of the CDR3 is 15 residues.

The rearrangement links TRBV28 to TRBJ2-7; D might be TRBD2 (5 bases). V dropped 2 bases and J dropped 0 bases, with 8 bases sitting between them. Germline CDR1 reads MDHEN; CDR2 reads SYDVKM. This CDR3 is 14 amino acids long. In nucleotides, the CDR3 is TGTGCCAGCAGTTTAAGTGCGGGCTCCTACGAGCAGTACTTC. Residues: CASSLSAGSYEQYF.